The T cell receptor beta chain described here comes from a study of blood T cell repertoires in COVID-19. Generated by immunoSEQ multiplex PCR, the TCRdb table keeps only in-frame clones and is missing some. The sample holds 170,000 or so clones; 70% to 90% are singletons and the top ten take 5.5% to 8%. V dropped 1 base and J dropped 13; count of bases not matched to a gene: 4. Germline CDR1 reads SGHTA; CDR2 reads FQGNSA. CDR3 length: 11 residues. The sequenced material came from peripheral blood. This sequence joins TRBV7-2 and TRBJ2-7; 7 bases are a match to TRBD1. This clonotype was obtained from a man in his forties or fifties with active or convalescent COVID-19. CDR3 amino acids: CASSLEGQAYF. In DNA form, the CDR3 reads TGTGCCAGCAGCTTAGAAGGACAGGCCTACTTC.